The 10 T cell receptor beta chains presented below share a single source sample, sequenced in a study of T cell clonality in common variable immunodeficiency. Profiled with immunoSEQ multiplex PCR; TCRdb holds only in-frame clones, not every one. In total, the table holds about 15,000 clones. Study-level findings and limits: Reportedly, TCR beta sequences from common variable immunodeficiency showed fewer deletions and N-nucleotide insertions.

Their antigens are not known. Sequencing input: peripheral blood mononuclear cells. The receptors were gathered from a human donor with common variable immunodeficiency.

This clone counts as medium-sized by frequency. Coverage ceases 3 residues before the CDR3 finishes, and the germline J gene fills in the end. The chain carries TRBV19 and TRBJ2-5, with 12 positions matching TRBD2. Germline lookup yields CDR1 LNHDA and CDR2 SQIVND (reference sequence). The CDR3 loop spans 16 amino acids. The trim removed 7 bases at V and 4 bases at J, leaving 10 bases unmatched. The CDR3 bases that were read are TGTGCCAGTAAGTCGACTAGCGGGAGATCGCGAGAGACC. It is translated as CASKSTSGRSRET. The CDR3 in its entirety is CASKSTSGRSRETQYF.

A word on this clone: The germline gene is not matched at one end of the junction; a read error may be the cause. The CDR3 extends 3 residues past the end of the read, so its final part is completed from the germline J gene. The V and J genes are TRBV4-2 and TRBJ2-1, with TRBD2 identical over 12 bases. From germline, CDR1 is LGHNA and CDR2 YNFKEQ. The CDR3 covers 17 residues. The CDR3 sequence is CASSHPMTSGSYNEQFF. The DNA read from the CDR3 is TGCGCCAGCAGCCACCCCATGACTAGCGGGAGTTACAATGAG.

Concerning this clone: The sequence runs out 3 residues before the end of the CDR3; the remainder is reconstructed from the germline J gene. V and J are TRBV19 and TRBJ1-4; 9 bases fit TRBD1. Losses at the gene ends were 9 bases for V and 2 bases for J; bases not matched to a gene: 10. The length of the CDR3 is 16 residues. In germline, CDR1 is LNHDA, CDR2 SQIVND (reference sequence). Partial CDR3 DNA: TGTGCCAGCCGACTTCAGGGGACAGGGACTAATGAAAAA. It is translated as CASRLQGTGTNEK. The full CDR3 reads CASRLQGTGTNEKLFF. Filled out from reference TRBV19 and TRBJ1-4, the complete variable domain reads DGGITQSPKYLFRKEGQNVTLSCEQNLNHDAMYWYRQDPGQGLRLIYYSQIVNDFQKGDIAEGYSVSREKKESFPLTVTSAQKNPTAFYLCASRLQGTGTNEKLFFGSGTQLSVL.

A remark on this clone: The read ends 3 residues early relative to the CDR3; the germline J gene fills the gap. The rearrangement links TRBV30 to TRBJ2-1; tentatively, D is TRBD1 (5 bases). The CDR3 is 15 residues long. Germline values: CDR1 GTSNPN, CDR2 SVGIG (reference sequence). Trimming took 4 bases from V and 0 from J, leaving 13 bases between them. CDR3 amino acids: CAWNQGVSSYNEQFF. The CDR3 bases that were read are TGTGCCTGGAATCAAGGGGTAAGCTCCTACAATGAG.

About this clone: The read halts 3 residues ahead of the CDR3 end, with the missing end drawn from the germline J gene. The chain recombines TRBV18 with TRBJ1-5; D ambiguous. In germline, CDR1 is KGHSH, CDR2 LQKENI. This CDR3 has 15 amino acids. V was cut by 2 bases and J by 3 bases, with 11 bases left in between. The sequenced CDR3 bases are TGTGCCAGCTCACCAACGCAGGCCACCAATCAGCCC. It specifies CASSPTQATNQP. The full CDR3 reads CASSPTQATNQPQHF. Full variable domain (rest looked up from reference TRBV18 and TRBJ1-5): NAGVMQNPRHLVRRRGQEARLRCSPMKGHSHVYWYRQLPEEGLKFMVYLQKENIIDESGMPKERFSAEFPKEGPSILRIQQVVRGDSAAYFCASSPTQATNQPQHFGDGTRLSIL.

As concerns this clone: The read halts 3 residues ahead of the CDR3 end, with the missing end drawn from the germline J gene. This rearrangement joins TRBV7-6 to TRBJ2-1, with 10 positions matching TRBD2. The CDR3 length is 16 residues. Germline CDR1 SGHVS, CDR2 FNYEAQ. Trimming cost V 3 bases and J 9 bases; bases outside gene matches: 11. The covered CDR3 bases are TGTGCCAGCAGCTTGCCTAGCGGGAGTGGTCAGATTGAG. This translates into CASSLPSGSGQIE. Given in full, the CDR3 is CASSLPSGSGQIEQFF.

A remark on this clone: Sequencing ends 3 residues short of the CDR3 end; the germline J gene provides the rest. The rearrangement joins TRBV30 to TRBJ2-7; 10 nucleotides line up with TRBD1. Germline assignment: CDR1 GTSNPN and CDR2 SVGIG (reference sequence). V lost 3 bases and J lost 5; bases outside the gene matches: 10. The CDR3 has 15 residues. CDR3: CAWRGRDRGVHEQYF. The part of the CDR3 DNA that was read is TGTGCCTGGAGAGGCCGGGACAGGGGAGTGCACGAG.

In regard to this clone: Coverage ceases 3 residues before the CDR3 finishes, and the germline J gene fills in the end. The rearrangement joins TRBV28 to TRBJ1-2, with 8 bases aligning to TRBD1. The germline CDR1 and CDR2 sequences are MDHEN and SYDVKM. The CDR3 runs to 16 residues. CDR3 protein: CASSLLAGQGKGGYTF. Partial CDR3 DNA: TGTGCCAGCAGTTTGCTGGCAGGACAGGGTAAGGGCGGC.

On this clone: Read coverage stops 3 residues before the CDR3 terminus; the germline J gene supplies the remainder. V is TRBV30 and J is TRBJ1-4; unclear D gene. This CDR3 contains 14 residues. The germline V gene encodes CDR1 GTSNPN and CDR2 SVGIG (reference sequence). Trimming took 0 bases from V and 5 from J, leaving 10 bases between them. This CDR3 reads CAWSVLSGNEKLFF. The part of the CDR3 DNA that was read is TGTGCCTGGAGTGTACTCAGCGGGAATGAAAAA.

Turning to this clone: Read data end 3 residues before the CDR3 end; the end is taken from the germline J gene. The chain couples TRBV7-2 to TRBJ2-3; D might be TRBD2 (7 bases). The CDR3 is made up of 14 amino acids. The V and J ends lost 0 bases and 6 bases respectively, with 10 bases between them. Looked up from germline, CDR1 is SGHTA and CDR2 is FQGNSA. CDR3 loop: CASSLAGGVDTQYF. The CDR3 DNA, read in part, is TGTGCCAGCAGCTTAGCAGGGGGGGTTGATACG.